The entry that follows covers one TCR beta chain sequence. What it binds is not known. The sample belongs to a study of cytomegalovirus exposure and HLA in healthy donors. Findings and caveats of the study: The listing of some 170 TCR beta chains classed them as cytomegalovirus-associated.

Primers included in the PCR were 60 Vbeta and 13 Jbeta primers. This table comes from immunoSEQ multiplex PCR, and its TCRdb copy is limited to in-frame clones, with some not included. The table lists tens of thousands of clones, approximately 64% of them singletons. The CDR3 has 14 residues. Germline CDR1 reads SGHTS; CDR2 reads YDEGEE. The V end was cut by 0 bases, the J end by 4 bases, with 9 bases between. The specimen was PBMCs. The TCR sequence derives from a woman aged 50 to 60 in good health and CMV-seropositive. The chain joins TRBV5-8 to TRBJ2-3; a weak D match, TRBD2 (5 bases). CDR3 amino acids: CASSLAGLADTQYF. The CDR3 DNA reads TGTGCCAGCAGCTTGGCGGGGTTAGCAGATACGCAGTATTTT.